The 2 T cell receptor beta chains given below trace back to one sample, sequenced in a study. In TCRdb, the 5' RACE reads were re-called with MiXCR into one record per CDR3 protein. This sample has roughly 5,300 distinct CDR3 sequences, with 52% found just once. The sequenced material came from memory CD4+ T cells sorted from blood. Described subset: memory CD4+ T cells, CD4+CD45RO+CD25-. The receptors originated from a female donor with breast cancer.

The chain links TRBV15 to TRBJ2-2; 7 nucleotides line up with TRBD1. The CDR3 extends over 17 amino acids. Trimming removed 1 base from V and 0 bases from J; junction bases left unmatched: 5. CDR1 is LNHNV and CDR2 is YYDKDF in the germline V gene (reference sequence). The CDR3 reads CATSRVVGTANTGELFF. CDR3 nucleotide sequence: TGTGCCACCAGCAGAGTCGTGGGGACAGCGAACACCGGGGAGCTGTTTTTT.

In its sample, this clonotype was seen a few times. The chain links TRBV5-5 to TRBJ2-3; 9 nucleotides line up with TRBD2. The ends lost 6 bases at V and 2 bases at J; junction bases unmatched: 4. This CDR3 is 14 amino acids long. The germline gives CDR1 SGHKS, CDR2 YYEKEE (reference sequence). In DNA form, the CDR3 reads TGTGCCAGCAAAGCGGGGGGTATCACAGATACGCAGTATTTT. It specifies CASKAGGITDTQYF.